This T cell receptor (beta chain) was observed in a study of T cell repertoires in aging, cancer and after chemotherapy. Study in general: Donor ages fell into six groups from 30 or younger up to 70 or older. Clear clonal overlap appeared across healthy donor samples taken over several months to years.

Per germline, CDR1 GTSNPN and CDR2 SVGIG (reference sequence). V lost 3 bases, J lost 0 bases, and 12 bases lay in between. There are 15 residues in the CDR3. Rearranged V-D-J TRB sequences were amplified with a mixed TRB-A/B primer pool. TCRdb itself ran the multiplex PCR reads through MiXCR, one entry per CDR3 protein. Of fewer than 15,000 distinct CDR3 sequences detected, less than 30% appear once; the ten largest clones hold around half. TCR beta rearrangements were amplified from peripheral blood genomic DNA. Sequencing was done on a sample of blood. The rearrangement links TRBV30 to TRBJ1-3; tentative D call: TRBD1 (5 bases). This sequence was found in a human donor in good health. The DNA of the CDR3 is TGTGCCTGGAGGGCGGGGGGATACTCTGGAAACACCATATATTTT. Amino acids: CAWRAGGYSGNTIYF. Together with reference TRBV30 and TRBJ1-3, the CDR3 gives the full variable domain: SQTIHQWPATLVQPVGSPLSLECTVEGTSNPNLYWYRQAAGRGLQLLFYSVGIGQISSEVPQNLSASRPQDRQFILSSKKLLLSDSGFYLCAWRAGGYSGNTIYFGEGSWLTVV.